This T cell receptor beta chain originates from a study of blood T cell repertoires in COVID-19. Looking at the study overall: T cells, B-cell-depleted T cells, or PBMCs supplied cDNA or gDNA.

Two consecutive negative NP/OP PCR tests, clearance, or resolved symptoms defined Cohort 3 recovery. This clone was counted once. Germline V gives CDR1 PRHDT, CDR2 FYEKMQ (reference sequence). The ends were cut back, 2 bases at V and 6 bases at J, with 14 bases in the middle. This CDR3 region has 15 residues. Libraries were prepared by immunoSEQ multiplex PCR; TCRdb keeps only in-frame clonotypes and omits some of them. The data show about 200,000 clones, approximately 84% seen once. The sequenced material came from PBMCs or T cells enriched from blood (not recorded which). The origin of this receptor is a man between 35 and 55 years old who had recovered from COVID-19. The chain uses TRBV13 and TRBJ1-5; the D gene is possibly TRBD1 (5 bases). CDR3: CASSLSGTVGQPQHF. CDR3 sequence (DNA): TGTGCCAGCAGCTTATCGGGGACTGTGGGTCAGCCCCAGCATTTT.